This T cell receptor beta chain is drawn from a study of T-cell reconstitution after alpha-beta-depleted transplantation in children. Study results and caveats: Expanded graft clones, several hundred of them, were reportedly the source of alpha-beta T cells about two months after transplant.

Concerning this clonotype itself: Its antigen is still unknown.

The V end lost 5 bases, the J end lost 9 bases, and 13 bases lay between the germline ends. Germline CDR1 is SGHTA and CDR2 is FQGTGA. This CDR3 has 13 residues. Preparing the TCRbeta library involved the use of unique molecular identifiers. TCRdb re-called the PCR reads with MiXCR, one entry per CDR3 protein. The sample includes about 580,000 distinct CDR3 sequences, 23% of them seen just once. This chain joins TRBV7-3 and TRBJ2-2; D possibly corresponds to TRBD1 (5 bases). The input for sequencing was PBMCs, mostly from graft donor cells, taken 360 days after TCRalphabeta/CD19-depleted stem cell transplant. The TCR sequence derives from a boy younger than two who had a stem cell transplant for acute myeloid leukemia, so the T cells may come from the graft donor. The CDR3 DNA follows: TGTGCCAGCAGCCCAGACAGAGAGCGGGAGCTGTTTTTT. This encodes CASSPDRERELFF. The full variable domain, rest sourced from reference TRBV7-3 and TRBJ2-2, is GAGVSQTPSNKVTEKGKYVELRCDPISGHTALYWYRQSLGQGPEFLIYFQGTGAADDSGLPNDRFFAVRPEGSVSTLKIQRTERGDSAVYLCASSPDRERELFFGEGSRLTVL.